This T cell receptor (beta chain) was obtained from a study of a mutant IDH1 vaccine in newly diagnosed glioma. In the study overall: Treated individuals were about 60% male and around 38% female, averaging about 42 years of age. Earlier therapy was either radiotherapy, temozolomide, or both, and most got both. Regarding the study as a whole: Patients showed vaccine-induced immune responses at a rate of 93.3%.

V gave up 7 bases and J gave up 9 bases; unmatched junction bases: 14. Germline assignment: CDR1 MNHEY and CDR2 SVGAGI. CDR3 size: 15 residues. Indicated time point: baseline, week 1 (first vaccination visit). Specified treatment: pre-vaccination baseline after standard-of-care therapy. Profiling relied on immunoSEQ multiplex PCR, and the TCRdb table lists in-frame clones only, not all of them. The sample shows 40,000 or so clones, about nine tenths of them seen only once. As regards this clone: Its specificity is not known.

Sample: PBMCs, taken from a glioma patient treated with radiotherapy, temozolomide or both. The J gene is TRBJ2-1, the V gene TRBV6-5; 8 nucleotides agree with TRBD2. This receptor was identified in a man aged 18 to 30 with glioma. In nucleotides, the CDR3 is TGTGCCAGCACCGGGAGGGCAGCGGGAGCGGCTGAGCAGTTCTTC. Its translation is CASTGRAAGAAEQFF.